This T cell receptor beta chain was sequenced in a study of cytomegalovirus exposure and HLA in healthy donors. Comment on this clone: Antigen specificity is unknown.

The PCR employed 60 Vbeta primers together with 13 Jbeta primers. Generated by immunoSEQ multiplex PCR, the TCRdb table keeps only in-frame clones and is missing some. The repertoire has over 100,000 clones, around 66% of them found once; the top ten carry about 8.3%. Study results and caveats: Per a prior analysis, the majority of TCR beta V segments were productive roughly 87% or roughly 30% of the time. In a later analysis, at a false discovery rate of 0.05, 17,000 or so TCR beta sequences were associated with HLA alleles.

Germline V gene lookup returns CDR1 SGHTA and CDR2 FQGNSA. V dropped 5 bases and J dropped 5; count of bases not matched to a gene: 16. This CDR3 spans 18 amino acids. The source is a woman between 40 and 50 years old in good health and CMV-seropositive. Sequencing input: PBMCs. The chain recombines TRBV7-2 with TRBJ2-5; 11 nucleotides line up with TRBD2. CDR3 sequence (DNA): TGTGCCAGCAGCCTCGCCCCCACTAGCGGGAGTTGGTATGAGACCCAGTACTTC. Protein: CASSLAPTSGSWYETQYF.